The 26 T cell receptor beta chains listed next were all sequenced from one sample in a study of shared clonotypes between healthy human individuals. Produced via immunoSEQ multiplex PCR; TCRdb's table is partial and in-frame only. The data show 1.6 million or so clones, approximately 98.5% seen once. The sample was naive CD4+ T cells sorted from blood. Subset meaning: CD45RA+ positively selected. All receptors come from a man aged 25 to 40 in good health.

V gene TRBV5-1 combines with J gene TRBJ1-2; D gene ambiguous. V gave up 4 bases and J gave up 2 bases, with 15 bases separating them. Looked up from germline, CDR1 is SGHRS and CDR2 is YFSETQ. The CDR3 is made up of 15 amino acids. CDR3 nucleotides: TGCGCCAGCAGCAAAGTCCGTGACTCCAACTATGGCTACACCTTC. Its translation is CASSKVRDSNYGYTF.

This rearrangement joins TRBV27 to TRBJ2-7; the D gene is possibly TRBD2 (6 bases). Germline CDR1 and CDR2: MNHEY and SMNVEV (reference sequence). V was shortened by 7 bases and J by 1 base, with 17 bases between the two germline ends. CDR3 length: 15 amino acids. CDR3 loop: CASTPIAGLSYEQYF. The CDR3 nucleotides are TGTGCCAGCACTCCGATTGCGGGGCTTTCCTACGAGCAGTACTTC.

The rearrangement links TRBV4-1 to TRBJ1-1; no clear D gene. CDR1 MGHRA and CDR2 YSYEKL come from the germline V gene. The ends were cut back, 0 bases at V and 6 bases at J, with 11 bases in the middle. The CDR3 is 14 amino acids. Here the CDR3 DNA reads TGCGCCAGCAGCCAAGATACTTTTGGCGCTGAAGCTTTCTTT. Translated: CASSQDTFGAEAFF.

The genes are TRBV29-1 and TRBJ1-1; D not resolved. The V and J ends lost 4 bases and 0 bases respectively, with 12 bases between them. The length of the CDR3 is 14 residues. CDR1 is SQVTM and CDR2 is ANQGSEA in the germline V gene. CDR3 sequence: CSVGVGSLNTEAFF. DNA of the CDR3: TGCAGCGTTGGGGTAGGCAGCCTGAACACTGAAGCTTTCTTT.

J is TRBJ2-1 and V is TRBV6-4, with 7 nucleotides matching TRBD1. J lost 8 bases, V lost 5 bases, and 6 bases had no gene match. This CDR3 region has 13 residues. The germline V gene encodes CDR1 MRHNA and CDR2 SNTAGT. Here the CDR3 reads CASSLEGGDEQFF. As DNA, the CDR3 is TGTGCCAGCAGTCTGGAAGGGGGCGATGAGCAGTTCTTC.

The V and J genes are TRBV4-3 and TRBJ2-1, with D possibly TRBD1 on 6 matching bases. With 5 bases removed from V and 4 bases from J, the gap between germline ends came to 15 bases. There are 15 residues in the CDR3. The germline CDR1 and CDR2 sequences are LGHNA and YSLEER. The CDR3 sequence is CASSSTRTVYNEQFF. CDR3 nucleotides: TGCGCCAGCAGCTCCACTCGGACAGTGTACAATGAGCAGTTCTTC.

The chain employs TRBV4-1 and TRBJ2-1; 7 bases align to TRBD2. The CDR3 consists of 13 residues. CDR1 is MGHRA, CDR2 YSYEKL, per germline. V trimming: 4 bases; J trimming: 9 bases; junction bases outside the gene matches: 6. CDR3 nucleotides: TGCGCCAGCAGCCGCGGGAGCCGGGGTGAGCAGTTCTTC. It specifies CASSRGSRGEQFF.

The chain recombines TRBV5-6 with TRBJ1-2; no definite D call. Per germline, CDR1 SGHDT and CDR2 YYEEEE. Trimming cost V 3 bases and J 4 bases, with 16 bases left between them. The CDR3 is made up of 15 amino acids. The CDR3 coding sequence is TGTGCCAGCAGCTCTCACGTTTTTGTGGGCTATGGCTACACCTTC. Translation: CASSSHVFVGYGYTF.

This chain links TRBV18 with TRBJ2-3; 11 nucleotides match TRBD2. The CDR3 loop spans 19 amino acids. Germline V gene lookup returns CDR1 KGHSH and CDR2 LQKENI. V dropped 0 bases and J dropped 4; count of bases not matched to a gene: 12. The CDR3 bases are TGTGCCAGCTCACCACCCAAGGTGTCTAGCGGGAGGACCGCAGATACGCAGTATTTT. This translates into CASSPPKVSSGRTADTQYF.

This chain joins TRBV5-1 and TRBJ2-3, with unresolved D. Looked up from germline, CDR1 is SGHRS and CDR2 is YFSETQ. V lost 1 base and J 2 bases, leaving 5 bases between the germline ends. CDR3 size: 13 residues. The CDR3 spells CASSLYDTDTQYF. Written as DNA, the CDR3 is TGCGCCAGCAGCTTGTACGACACAGATACGCAGTATTTT. Variable domain in full (rest from reference TRBV5-1 and TRBJ2-3): KAGVTQTPRYLIKTRGQQVTLSCSPISGHRSVSWYQQTPGQGLQFLFEYFSETQRNKGNFPGRFSGRQFSNSRSEMNVSTLELGDSALYLCASSLYDTDTQYFGPGTRLTVL.

The V and J genes are TRBV10-1 and TRBJ1-1, with D unclear. The CDR3 covers 14 residues. V lost 4 bases and J lost 4, with 13 bases in between. From germline, CDR1 is WNHNN and CDR2 SYGVQD (reference sequence). This chain's CDR3 is CASSVRPRGTEAFF. CDR3 bases: TGCGCCAGCAGTGTAAGACCGCGGGGCACTGAAGCTTTCTTT.

The chain is built from TRBV7-8 and TRBJ1-3; D is unclear. Germline loops: CDR1 SGHVS, CDR2 FQNEAQ. This CDR3 is 15 amino acids long. The V end lost 7 bases, the J end lost 0 bases, and 13 bases lay between the germline ends. This CDR3 is CASKPDVPSGNTIYF. In nucleotides, the CDR3 is TGTGCCAGCAAACCGGACGTTCCCTCTGGAAACACCATATATTTT.

V gene TRBV9 combines with J gene TRBJ2-3; 7 nucleotides agree with TRBD1. From germline, CDR1 is SGDLS and CDR2 YYNGEE. The CDR3 is 17 residues long. V shed 3 bases and J 0 bases; nucleotides not matched to a gene: 10. This chain's CDR3 is CASSASDRQESTDTQYF. In DNA, the CDR3 is TGTGCCAGCAGCGCGTCGGACAGGCAAGAGAGCACAGATACGCAGTATTTT.

V usage is TRBV28 and J usage is TRBJ2-7; possibly TRBD2 for D (5 bases). V dropped 5 bases and J dropped 2 bases, with 16 bases sitting between them. Germline lookup yields CDR1 MDHEN and CDR2 SYDVKM. The CDR3 length is 15 residues. DNA of the CDR3: TGTGCCAGCAGTCCTACTGACGCGGGTGCCTACGAGCAGTACTTC. Protein sequence: CASSPTDAGAYEQYF.

This clone was counted a single time. The chain carries TRBV18 and TRBJ1-4; unclear D gene. The V end was cut by 0 bases, the J end by 0 bases, with 8 bases between. Germline assignment: CDR1 KGHSH and CDR2 LQKENI. This CDR3 is 16 amino acids long. CDR3 amino acids: CASSPPGRSTNEKLFF. The CDR3 nucleotides read TGTGCCAGCTCACCACCGGGCCGGTCAACTAATGAAAAACTGTTTTTT.

This chain joins TRBV27 and TRBJ1-5; D gene unclear. The ends were cut back, 5 bases at V and 3 bases at J, with 5 bases in the middle. Germline V CDR1 and CDR2: MNHEY, SMNVEV (reference sequence). CDR3 length: 12 amino acids. This CDR3 is CASSPFNQPQHF. The CDR3 bases are TGTGCCAGCAGTCCCTTCAATCAGCCCCAGCATTTT.

The rearrangement joins TRBV6-1 to TRBJ2-7; 11 nucleotides line up with TRBD2. The CDR3 length is 13 residues. Germline assignment: CDR1 MNHNS and CDR2 SASEGT. The J segment lost 2 bases and the V segment lost 8 bases, leaving 2 bases of the junction unmatched. CDR3 in DNA: TGTGCCAGCGTAGCGGGAGGGACCTACGAGCAGTACTTC. It yields the protein CASVAGGTYEQYF.

The chain joins TRBV6-5 to TRBJ1-5; 11 positions agree with TRBD1. The V segment lost 5 bases and the J segment 5 bases; nucleotides outside the gene matches: 2. This CDR3 comprises 14 residues. Germline CDR1 and CDR2: MNHEY and SVGAGI. In nucleotides, the CDR3 is TGTGCCAGCAGTCTGGGACAGGGGGATCAGCCCCAGCATTTT. Residues: CASSLGQGDQPQHF.

The V call is TRBV5-1, the J call TRBJ2-3; D gene uncertain. Germline V gene sequence: CDR1 SGHRS, CDR2 YFSETQ. Trimming took 4 bases from V and 0 from J, leaving 9 bases between them. The length of the CDR3 is 14 residues. CDR3 in DNA: TGCGCCAGCAGCGACACTACTAGCACAGATACGCAGTATTTT. Translation: CASSDTTSTDTQYF.

The chain employs TRBV5-1 and TRBJ1-1, with D possibly matching TRBD1 (5 bases). Trimming pared 5 bases from V and 0 bases from J, leaving 14 bases between. CDR3 length: 15 amino acids. Germline V CDR1 and CDR2: SGHRS, YFSETQ. The CDR3 coding sequence is TGCGCCAGCAGTGGGGGAGAACGAATGAACACTGAAGCTTTCTTT. It specifies CASSGGERMNTEAFF.

In DNA form, the CDR3 reads TGTGCCAGCAGCGTAGCCCCCCTCGCCAAGCTCTACGAGCAGTACTTC. Translated: CASSVAPLAKLYEQYF. The chain carries TRBV9 and TRBJ2-7; D not resolved. Trimming shortened V by 0 bases and J by 3 bases, and 16 bases separated the two germline ends. Germline CDR1 SGDLS, CDR2 YYNGEE. This CDR3 has 16 amino acids.

V and J are TRBV19 and TRBJ2-1; 10 nucleotides line up with TRBD2. V shed 4 bases and J 8 bases; nucleotides not matched to a gene: 8. Germline-derived CDR1 and CDR2 are LNHDA and SQIVND (reference sequence). The CDR3 is 15 amino acids. The CDR3 reads CASSTASGRSDEQFF. The CDR3 nucleotides are TGTGCCAGTAGTACCGCTAGCGGGAGAAGTGATGAGCAGTTCTTC.

The chain links TRBV7-2 to TRBJ2-6; D perhaps matches TRBD2 (5 bases). Trimming pared 2 bases from V and 0 bases from J, leaving 8 bases between. This CDR3 contains 16 residues. Germline CDR1 is SGHTA and CDR2 is FQGNSA. The CDR3 region has the DNA TGTGCCAGCAGCTTAACGGGGTCCTCTGGGGCCAACGTCCTGACTTTC. This gives the protein CASSLTGSSGANVLTF.

DNA of the CDR3: TGTGCCAGCAGCTTGACAGGGGGTATTACTAACTATGGCTACACCTTC. Translation gives CASSLTGGITNYGYTF. This rearrangement joins TRBV11-2 to TRBJ1-2; 9 bases fit TRBD1. Losses at the gene ends were 3 bases for V and 0 bases for J; bases not matched to a gene: 5. Germline lookup yields CDR1 SGHAT and CDR2 FQNNGV. The CDR3 is made up of 16 amino acids. Filled out from reference TRBV11-2 and TRBJ1-2, the complete variable domain reads EAGVAQSPRYKIIEKRQSVAFWCNPISGHATLYWYQQILGQGPKLLIQFQNNGVVDDSQLPKDRFSAERLKGVDSTLKIQPAKLEDSAVYLCASSLTGGITNYGYTFGSGTRLTVV.

The chain combines TRBV27 with TRBJ1-5; the match to TRBD1 covers 9 bases. V lost 6 bases to trimming and J lost 6 bases; unmatched junction nucleotides: 21. The CDR3 sequence is 19 residues long. Germline CDR1 and CDR2: MNHEY and SMNVEV (reference sequence). The CDR3 region has the DNA TGTGCCAGCAGCCCCGGGACAGGGAAACGAACGGGGATAAGTCAGCCCCAGCATTTT. Translated, it gives CASSPGTGKRTGISQPQHF.

The CDR3 is CAISVKREAYEQFF. The DNA for the CDR3 is TGTGCCATCAGTGTTAAGCGGGAGGCTTATGAGCAGTTCTTC. This chain connects TRBV10-3 to TRBJ2-1; 9 bases match TRBD2. CDR1 and CDR2 from the germline V gene are ENHRY and SYGVKD. Trimming at V came to 4 bases and at J to 8 bases, leaving 6 bases not matched to a gene. The CDR3 covers 14 residues.